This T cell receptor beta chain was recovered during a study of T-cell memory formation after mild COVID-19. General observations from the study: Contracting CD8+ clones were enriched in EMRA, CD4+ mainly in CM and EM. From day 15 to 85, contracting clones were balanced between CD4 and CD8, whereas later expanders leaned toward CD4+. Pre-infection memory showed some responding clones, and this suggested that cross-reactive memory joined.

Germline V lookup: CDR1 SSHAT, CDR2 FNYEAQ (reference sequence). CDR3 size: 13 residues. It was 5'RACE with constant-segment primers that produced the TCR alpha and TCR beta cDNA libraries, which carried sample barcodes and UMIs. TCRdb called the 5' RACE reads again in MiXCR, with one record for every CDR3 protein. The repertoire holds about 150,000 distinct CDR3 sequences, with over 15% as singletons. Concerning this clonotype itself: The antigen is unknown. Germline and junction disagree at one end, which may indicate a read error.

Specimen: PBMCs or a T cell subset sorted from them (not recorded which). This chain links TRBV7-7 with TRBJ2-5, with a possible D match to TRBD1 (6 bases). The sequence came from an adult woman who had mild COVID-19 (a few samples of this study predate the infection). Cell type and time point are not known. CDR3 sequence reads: CASSLSGAYPSHF. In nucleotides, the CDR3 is TGTGCCAGCAGCTTATCAGGGGCTTATCCTTCGCACTTC.